This entry features one T cell receptor (beta chain) sequence. Its antigen has not been determined. No much larger clone exists at a distance of one base, and base qualities are not known. From its cysteine to its phenylalanine, the CDR3 spans 15 amino acids. CDR3 DNA only is kept here, 45 bases in frame from base 1. Cut back by 4 bases and 4 bases, the V and J ends lie 14 bases apart. The germline V gene (reference sequence) sets CDR1 to SGHKS and CDR2 to YYEKEE. Whole blood was collected in K2EDTA tubes by collaborating institutions according to the institutions' own protocols. For TCRbeta analysis, collaborator samples were shipped as frozen whole blood, as isolated PBMCs, or as DNA extracted from either sample type. The immunoSEQ Assay, a bias-controlled multiplex PCR, was used to amplify TCRbeta CDR3 regions from genomic DNA. As for the original processing: Nucleated cell counts per sample were estimated from amplification of reference gene primers within the assay. To quantify the absolute abundance of each unique TCRbeta CDR3 rearrangement, sequence reads were collapsed and filtered. For each sample, productive Simpson clonality was calculated as the square root of Simpson's diversity index over productive rearrangements. TCRdb obtained this table from immuneACCESS and retained in-frame rearrangements with V and J assigned. These tables miss some clones; where compared with another copy, unresolved V genes account for less than half of the shortfall, and the remainder is unexplained. V and J calls and clone size are as listed in that table; D and trimming were resolved from the DNA. Across this sample there are hundreds of thousands of clones, with over 75% seen only once. The ten largest clones capture roughly an eighth of the sample.

This entry belongs to a study of blood T cell repertoires in COVID-19 (dated by TCRdb to the early 2020s). Notes on the research overall: Samples from collaborators originated in the United States, Italy and Spain and spanned both the acute and convalescent phases of COVID-19. The prospective study material was composed of cDNA or gDNA derived from T cells, B-cell-depleted T cells, or PBMCs. Deeply sampled blood TCRbeta repertoires from subjects exposed to, actively infected with, or recovered from COVID-19 were included in the dataset. The repertoires were made available in a free public database intended to serve as a resource for research on the immune response to SARS-CoV-2. Samples came from the ongoing ImmuneRACE study (first 160 participants) plus 1,254 subjects from 6 global collaborators. The sample metadata nearly always contained a de-identified subject ID, COVID-19 status, age in years and sex. HLA class I and class II types, where available, came from metadata supplied by the sample provider rather than from assay-based typing.

Findings and caveats that apply to the study as a whole: The quantity of clinical and demographic metadata differed by source and by participant and was supplied without curation.

The V and J genes are TRBV5-5 and TRBJ2-2; the best D guess is TRBD2, with 5 bases matching. Sequencing was carried out using peripheral blood. The TCR comes from a woman between 55 and 75 years old with acute or convalescent COVID-19. The CDR3 sequence is CASSPTGSGTGELFF. The DNA sequence follows: TGTGCCAGCAGCCCAACGGGGAGCGGCACCGGGGAGCTGTTTTTT. With all but the CDR3 taken from the reference TRBV5-5 and TRBJ2-2 genes, the full variable domain is: DAGVTQSPTHLIKTRGQQVTLRCSPISGHKSVSWYQQVLGQGPQFIFQYYEKEERGRGNFPDRFSARQFPNYSSELNVNALLLGDSALYLCASSPTGSGTGELFFGEGSRLTVL.